This is a list of T cell receptor beta chains from one sample in a study of metastatic and nonmetastatic thyroid tumors. Through MiXCR, TCRdb re-clonotyped the PCR reads. The top ten hold about 20% of the sample, which has 45,000 or so clones, under 20% seen once. The sample consisted of blood. The receptor source for this set is a female donor with papillary thyroid cancer or a benign thyroid nodule (not recorded which). Some clones in this sample may be carry-over from other donors' samples. Both conserved end residues are part of each CDR3. Each record gives: CDR3 DNA, CDR3 protein, clone size, J gene, V gene, D gene, CDR3 length. The D gene is left open where the match is weak. Not all rows give a size; the values are once, few, many and, for expanded clones, a class.

TGCGCCAGCAGCCCGATAGGACAGGGGGCCGATGAGACCCAGTACTTC | CASSPIGQGADETQYF | many | TRBJ2-5 | TRBV5-1 | TRBD1 | 16
TGTGCCAGCAGCCCCAGACAGGGGGGCTACGAGCAGTACTTC | CASSPRQGGYEQYF | many | TRBJ2-7 | TRBV13 | TRBD1 | 14
TGTGCCAGCAGTTACTCGATGACTGGATACACAGATACGCAGTATTTT | CASSYSMTGYTDTQYF | few | TRBJ2-3 | TRBV6-6 | - | 16
TGTGCCAGCAGTGTGAGGTGGGGAAACACCATATATTTT | CASSVRWGNTIYF | few | TRBJ1-3 | TRBV6-1 | - | 13
TGTGCCAGCAGCAAAGGACAGATAAACACAGATACGCAGTATTTT | CASSKGQINTDTQYF | many | TRBJ2-3 | TRBV7-8 | - | 15
TGCAGTGCCCACTACAATGAGCAGTTCTTC | CSAHYNEQFF | many | TRBJ2-1 | TRBV20-1 | - | 10
TGTGCCAGTAGTCCCACCGGGACAGCCTTCTTCTATGGCTACACCTTC | CASSPTGTAFFYGYTF | many | TRBJ1-2 | TRBV19 | TRBD1 | 16
TGTGCCAGCAGCCAAGAGCAGGGGGCTTCTGGGGCCAACATCCTGACTTTC | CASSQEQGASGANILTF | - | TRBJ2-6 | TRBV3-1 | TRBD1 | 17
TGTGCCAGCACCTTAACCACAGGGGGCAAAGCTTTCTTT | CASTLTTGGKAFF | few | TRBJ1-1 | TRBV6-1 | TRBD1 | 13
TGCAGTGCTAGAGGTCCCCTAGCGAACACAGATACGCAGTATTTT | CSARGPLANTDTQYF | - | TRBJ2-3 | TRBV20-1 | - | 15
TGTGCCAGCTCGTCCCTCGGGACTAGCGGGCCCAATGAGCAGTTCTTC | CASSSLGTSGPNEQFF | many | TRBJ2-1 | TRBV18 | TRBD2 | 16
TGTGCCAGCAGCTACCCGAAGGGGGGCTCCTACGAGCAGTACTTC | CASSYPKGGSYEQYF | many | TRBJ2-7 | TRBV12-3/TRBV12-4 | - | 15
TGCGCCAGCAGCGACATCGGGACTAGCGGAAACAATGAGCAGTTCTTC | CASSDIGTSGNNEQFF | many | TRBJ2-1 | TRBV5-1 | TRBD2 | 16
TGCAGTGCTATAATACAGGGCCACGAGGCGGGCTACACCTTC | CSAIIQGHEAGYTF | many | TRBJ1-2 | TRBV20-1 | - | 14
TGTGCCAGCAGCGCCGGACGGGACAATGAGCAGTTCTTC | CASSAGRDNEQFF | many | TRBJ2-1 | TRBV7-3 | - | 13
TGTGCCAGCAGTTTTCGGTCCACCGGGGAGCTGTTTTTT | CASSFRSTGELFF | - | TRBJ2-2 | TRBV6-1 | - | 13
TGTGCCAGCATGGGTATCCAAGAGACCCAGTACTTC | CASMGIQETQYF | few | TRBJ2-5 | TRBV6-2/TRBV6-3 | - | 12
TGTGCCAGCAGCACCCAGGGAGGGGGCACTGAAGCTTTCTTT | CASSTQGGGTEAFF | many | TRBJ1-1 | TRBV9 | - | 14
TGCAGTGCTAACCCCAGCGGGAGGGCCACAGATACGCAGTATTTT | CSANPSGRATDTQYF | few | TRBJ2-3 | TRBV20-1 | TRBD2 | 15
TGCAGTGCTAGGCCGACCCCCTGGAGTGGCTACACCTTC | CSARPTPWSGYTF | - | TRBJ1-2 | TRBV20-1 | - | 13
TGTGCCAGCAGTCAACTGACAGGTCCCAGCTCTGGGGCCAACGTCCTGACTTTC | CASSQLTGPSSGANVLTF | many | TRBJ2-6 | TRBV27 | - | 18
TGTGCCAGCAGTGGCGGGACAGGGTTCACTGAAGCTTTCTTT | CASSGGTGFTEAFF | many | TRBJ1-1 | TRBV6-1 | TRBD1 | 14
TGTGCCAGCAGTGCCATGACAGGGGGTTATGGCTACACCTTC | CASSAMTGGYGYTF | many | TRBJ1-2 | TRBV27 | TRBD1 | 14
TGCGCCAGCAGCCCCAGACAGAATCCTAACACCGGGGAGCTGTTTTTT | CASSPRQNPNTGELFF | few | TRBJ2-2 | TRBV5-1 | - | 16
TGTGCCAGCAGCCCCAGGGGCGGCAGCTCCTACAATGAGCAGTTCTTC | CASSPRGGSSYNEQFF | many | TRBJ2-1 | TRBV6-1 | - | 16
TGTGCCACCTCAGAGGGGGGCCGGGAGACCCAGTACTTC | CATSEGGRETQYF | many | TRBJ2-5 | TRBV24-1 | - | 13
TGTGCCACCAGTGATCCGGGACAGGGCCACGAGCAGTACTTC | CATSDPGQGHEQYF | many | TRBJ2-7 | TRBV24-1 | TRBD1 | 14
TGTGCCAGCAGTCATAATACTCAGCCCCAGCATTTT | CASSHNTQPQHF | few | TRBJ1-5 | TRBV28 | - | 12
TGTGCCAGCAAGCGGACAGACGGGAGGCTCACAGATACGCAGTATTTT | CASKRTDGRLTDTQYF | few | TRBJ2-3 | TRBV9 | - | 16
TGTGCCAGCTCACCACGTGGCAGGGGGGGTTCCTACGAGCAGTACTTC | CASSPRGRGGSYEQYF | - | TRBJ2-7 | TRBV18 | - | 16
TGCAGTGCTAGAGATAGGGCAGGACTAGCGTCTAATACGCAGTATTTT | CSARDRAGLASNTQYF | - | TRBJ2-3 | TRBV20-1 | TRBD2 | 16
TGTGCCAGCAGCCATGGGACTAGCGGGATAGGGACAGATACGCAGTATTTT | CASSHGTSGIGTDTQYF | - | TRBJ2-3 | TRBV11-2 | TRBD2 | 17
TGTGCCAGCAGCCCCAGCGGGACTAGCACAGATACGCAGTATTTT | CASSPSGTSTDTQYF | many | TRBJ2-3 | TRBV7-3 | TRBD2 | 15
TGTGCCAGCAGTTACCTCCAGGGACAGGGAAACACTGAAGCTTTCTTT | CASSYLQGQGNTEAFF | many | TRBJ1-1 | TRBV6-5 | TRBD1 | 16
TGTGCCAGCAGTCCGGGACAGATGTACTTTACCACCTCCTACGAGCAGTACTTC | CASSPGQMYFTTSYEQYF | - | TRBJ2-7 | TRBV28 | TRBD1 | 18
TGTGCCAGCAGTGCAATGTGGGGGGCTGGTCAGCCCCAGCATTTT | CASSAMWGAGQPQHF | many | TRBJ1-5 | TRBV6-1 | - | 15
TGTGCCAGCGGTTTTGGGACAGGGAATTCACCCCTCCACTTT | CASGFGTGNSPLHF | many | TRBJ1-6 | TRBV2 | TRBD1 | 14
TGTGCCAGCAGCGAAGGACTAGCGGGAGCGATCCAGTACTTC | CASSEGLAGAIQYF | many | TRBJ2-5 | TRBV9 | TRBD2 | 14
TGTGCCAGCAGCTTAATGGTCGGGATTAGCTCTGGAAACACCATATATTTT | CASSLMVGISSGNTIYF | - | TRBJ1-3 | TRBV11-2 | - | 17
TGTGCCAGCAGACGATCCGGGGTGGGGGCGGATGGCTACGAGCAGTACTTC | CASRRSGVGADGYEQYF | - | TRBJ2-7 | TRBV27 | - | 17
TGCAGTGCTAGAGGACCGATTAACACTGAAGCTTTCTTT | CSARGPINTEAFF | many | TRBJ1-1 | TRBV20-1 | - | 13
TGTGCCAGCACCCCACGAGGGGCTGAGACCCAGTACTTC | CASTPRGAETQYF | many | TRBJ2-5 | TRBV6-1 | - | 13
TGTGCCAGCTCCTCAGGGGAGGGCAATGAGCAGTTCTTC | CASSSGEGNEQFF | many | TRBJ2-1 | TRBV18 | - | 13
TGTGCCAGCAGCTTTGGGAGTGGGTACGAGCAGTACTTC | CASSFGSGYEQYF | many | TRBJ2-7 | TRBV11-2 | - | 13
TGTGCCAGCAGCCCCCGGGGCGGGGCAGGGGGCTCGCACATTCAGTACTTC | CASSPRGGAGGSHIQYF | - | TRBJ2-4 | TRBV5-4 | TRBD1 | 17
TGTGCCAGCAGCGCCGAAGGGGGCAATCAGCCCCAGCATTTT | CASSAEGGNQPQHF | many | TRBJ1-5 | TRBV9 | - | 14
TGTGCCAGCAGCTTGAATTCAGGGCGGGAGGGCTACACCTTC | CASSLNSGREGYTF | many | TRBJ1-2 | TRBV5-5 | - | 14
TGTGCCAGCAGCTCCCCCCCTCACAATGAGCAGTTCTTC | CASSSPPHNEQFF | many | TRBJ2-1 | TRBV7-9 | - | 13